The 32 T cell receptor beta chains below come from one sample, sequenced in a study of blood T cells in healthy people across ages. The use of a sample-barcoded 5' primer and a J-beta primer mix characterized a second PCR of about 7 to 12 cycles. In TCRdb, the 5' RACE reads were re-called with MiXCR into one record per CDR3 protein. The table has about 810,000 distinct CDR3 sequences, around 34% seen once. Sequencing used blood. The source of these receptors is a man younger than 35 in good health.

The chain employs TRBV12-3 or TRBV12-4 and TRBJ2-7; 8 bases map to TRBD1. V lost 6 bases, J lost 0 bases, and 7 bases stayed unmatched. The CDR3 has 15 amino acids. The CDR3, as DNA: TGTGCCAGCAGACCTGGACAGGGATTCTCCTACGAGCAGTACTTC. Translation: CASRPGQGFSYEQYF.

This clonotype turned up a few times. CDR3 protein: CASSYSGRGTEAFF. The CDR3, as DNA: TGTGCCAGCAGTTACTCCGGGCGGGGCACTGAAGCTTTCTTT. The J gene is TRBJ1-1, the V gene TRBV6-6; no clear D. The CDR3 contains 14 residues. From germline, CDR1 is MNHNY and CDR2 SVGAGI (reference sequence). V was cut by 0 bases and J by 4 bases, with 9 bases left in between.

This clonotype has more than one count but fewer than ten. The V call is TRBV10-3, the J call TRBJ2-3; D may be TRBD2 (6 bases). The CDR3 is 15 amino acids. CDR1 ENHRY and CDR2 SYGVKD come from the germline V gene. V gave up 0 bases and J gave up 6 bases, with 13 bases separating them. CDR3 loop: CAISESGGSSDTQYF. DNA of the CDR3: TGTGCCATCAGTGAGTCGGGGGGTAGTTCTGATACGCAGTATTTT.

Worth noting for this clonotype: One end of the junction fails to match germline, which may point to a read error. This chain connects TRBV6-5 to TRBJ2-1; D may be TRBD2 (5 bases). The CDR3 length is 15 residues. CDR1 and CDR2 from the germline V gene are MNHEY and SVGAGI. This CDR3 reads CASSQDGISYNEQLF. Here the CDR3 DNA reads TGTGCCAGCAGCCAGGACGGGATTTCCTACAATGAGCAGTTATTC.

There are many counts of this clonotype. For the CDR3, the DNA is TGTGCCAGCAGCACCCGGACAGGGACTACCCCCTACGAGCAGTACTTC. Translation gives CASSTRTGTTPYEQYF. The gene calls are TRBV7-2 and TRBJ2-7, with D maybe TRBD1 (8 bases). V lost 5 bases and J 2 bases, leaving 19 bases between the germline ends. Germline CDR1 SGHTA, CDR2 FQGNSA. This CDR3 has 16 amino acids.

CDR3 nucleotide sequence: TGCAGTGCTAGAGATCGTGTTAACGAGGTCGATGAAAAACTGTTTTTT. Translating gives CSARDRVNEVDEKLFF. This chain links TRBV20-1 with TRBJ1-4, with D unclear. V was clipped by 0 bases and J by 6 bases, with 17 bases between them. This CDR3 comprises 16 residues. Germline CDR1 is DFQATT and CDR2 is SNEGSKA (reference sequence).

V gene TRBV2 combines with J gene TRBJ2-1, with TRBD1 matching over 11 bases. The CDR3 length is 16 residues. Germline loops: CDR1 SNHLY, CDR2 FYNNEI. Trimming took 6 bases from V and 6 from J; bases not matched to a gene: 10. The CDR3 bases are TGTGCCAGCAGCACAGGACAGGGGGCTTGGTGCAATGAGCAGTTCTTC. The encoded protein is CASSTGQGAWCNEQFF.

This clonotype has a handful of counts. V is TRBV5-1 and J is TRBJ2-1, with 10 bases that match TRBD2. Trimming cost V 7 bases and J 8 bases; bases outside gene matches: 15. Germline V gene lookup returns CDR1 SGHRS and CDR2 YFSETQ. There are 16 residues in the CDR3. The CDR3 DNA reads as TGCGCCAGCGACTTGGTAGCGGGGGGCCTTATGGATGAGCAGTTCTTC. Protein: CASDLVAGGLMDEQFF. The full variable domain, with the rest looked up from reference TRBV5-1 and TRBJ2-1, is KAGVTQTPRYLIKTRGQQVTLSCSPISGHRSVSWYQQTPGQGLQFLFEYFSETQRNKGNFPGRFSGRQFSNSRSEMNVSTLELGDSALYLCASDLVAGGLMDEQFFGPGTRLTVL.

This clonotype has a count of ten or more. The chain recombines TRBV2 with TRBJ2-1; TRBD2 aligns across 7 bases. The germline CDR1 and CDR2 sequences are SNHLY and FYNNEI. The CDR3 consists of 16 residues. V shed 8 bases, J shed 0 bases, and the junction held 10 bases outside the gene matches. The CDR3 DNA sequence: TGTGCCAGCGGTCTGGGAGGGGCCAGCTCCTACAATGAGCAGTTCTTC. It yields the protein CASGLGGASSYNEQFF.

The gene calls are TRBV10-3 and TRBJ2-7; possible D gene TRBD1, 6 bases. This CDR3 contains 15 residues. Germline values: CDR1 ENHRY, CDR2 SYGVKD. With 0 bases removed from V and 2 bases from J, the gap between germline ends came to 11 bases. In DNA form, the CDR3 reads TGTGCCATCAGTGAGTCCCAGGACAGAGCCTACGAGCAGTACTTC. Translated, it gives CAISESQDRAYEQYF.

In this sample, this clonotype turned up many times. The chain couples TRBV7-9 to TRBJ2-7, with no clear D. The CDR3 is 15 residues long. In germline, CDR1 is SEHNR, CDR2 FQNEAQ (reference sequence). Trimming pared 5 bases from V and 0 bases from J, leaving 14 bases between. The CDR3: CASSARVESSYEQYF. The CDR3 coding sequence is TGTGCCAGCAGCGCCCGGGTGGAGAGCTCCTACGAGCAGTACTTC.

The V and J genes are TRBV21-1 and TRBJ1-2. TRBV21-1 is an annotated pseudogene. This CDR3 contains 16 residues. The CDR3 protein is CASSKVWQGCNYGYTF. The DNA for the CDR3 is TGTGCCAGCAGCAAAGTGTGGCAGGGTTGCAACTATGGCTACACCTTC.

The table lists this clonotype with a few counts. A read error is possible here, since a much larger clone lies one base away. The chain employs TRBV5-1 and TRBJ2-5; D might be TRBD2 (6 bases). Trimming took off 0 bases at V and 11 bases at J, with 20 bases between the two ends. CDR1 is SGHRS, CDR2 YFSETQ, per germline. This CDR3 is built from 15 residues. The CDR3 DNA sequence: TGCGCCAGCAGCTTGGATGGAGGGGACCACAATGAGCAGTACTTC. It encodes CASSLDGGDHNEQYF.

The V and J genes are TRBV21-1 and TRBJ2-5; TRBD2, as called in the table, went unchecked against the DNA. TRBV21-1 is a pseudogene locus. The CDR3 length is 17 residues. In nucleotides, the CDR3 is TGTGCCAGCAGCAAAGTTGGGATGAGGCCCTACCGGGAGACCCAGTACTTC. This encodes CASSKVGMRPYRETQYF.

This clonotype was recorded many times. The chain recombines TRBV11-2 with TRBJ2-7; the D gene is possibly TRBD1 (6 bases). The CDR3 loop spans 13 amino acids. Germline values: CDR1 SGHAT, CDR2 FQNNGV. V was trimmed by 0 bases and J by 7 bases, leaving 10 bases between them. CDR3 in amino acids: CASSLDRDNEQYF. In nucleotides, the CDR3 is TGTGCCAGCAGCTTAGATAGGGACAATGAGCAGTACTTC. The full variable domain, completed using reference TRBV11-2 and TRBJ2-7, is EAGVAQSPRYKIIEKRQSVAFWCNPISGHATLYWYQQILGQGPKLLIQFQNNGVVDDSQLPKDRFSAERLKGVDSTLKIQPAKLEDSAVYLCASSLDRDNEQYFGPGTRLTVT.

The chain employs TRBV15 and TRBJ1-5; 9 bases agree with TRBD1. CDR1 and CDR2 from the germline V gene are LNHNV and YYDKDF (reference sequence). The CDR3 covers 15 residues. Germline trimming cut 4 bases from V and 6 bases from J; bases unmatched to any gene: 7. CDR3 protein: CATSTGQGWCQPQHF. Here the CDR3 DNA reads TGTGCCACCAGCACAGGACAGGGGTGGTGTCAGCCCCAGCATTTT.

This clonotype showed up just a few times. V and J are TRBV6-1 and TRBJ2-3, with D unresolved. There are 15 residues in the CDR3. The V gene lost 5 bases and the J gene lost 2 bases, with 14 bases spanning the gap. Germline V gene sequence: CDR1 MNHNS, CDR2 SASEGT. CDR3 in DNA: TGTGCCAGCAGTTCGCGTCCCTTGGACACAGATACGCAGTATTTT. Translation gives CASSSRPLDTDTQYF.

This clonotype was counted at least ten times. The rearrangement joins TRBV7-2 to TRBJ1-4, with a tentative D call TRBD1 (5 bases). This CDR3 has 15 amino acids. The V gene's germline CDR1 is SGHTA and CDR2 FQGNSA. V lost 5 bases to trimming and J lost 4 bases, with 14 bases between them. In nucleotides, the CDR3 is TGTGCCAGCAGCGTGCAGGGAAGTCATAATGAAAAACTGTTTTTT. Residues: CASSVQGSHNEKLFF. The complete variable domain, with remaining parts taken from reference TRBV7-2 and TRBJ1-4, reads GAGVSQSPSNKVTEKGKDVELRCDPISGHTALYWYRQSLGQGLEFLIYFQGNSAPDKSGLPSDRFSAERTGGSVSTLTIQRTQQEDSAVYLCASSVQGSHNEKLFFGSGTQLSVL.

V is TRBV19 and J is TRBJ1-1; D is uncertain. V was pared by 3 bases and J by 1 base, with 12 bases between. CDR1 and CDR2 from the germline V gene are LNHDA and SQIVND (reference sequence). This CDR3 is 15 amino acids long. This CDR3 is CASSMPKEWNTEAFF. The CDR3 DNA sequence: TGTGCCAGTAGTATGCCCAAAGAGTGGAACACTGAAGCTTTCTTT.

This rearrangement joins TRBV6-5 to TRBJ2-7, with D maybe TRBD2 (7 bases). CDR3 length equals 14 residues. CDR1 and CDR2 (germline): MNHEY, SVGAGI. The V gene lost 5 bases and the J gene lost 7 bases, with 18 bases spanning the gap. This CDR3 reads CASSDGRGHNEQYF. The CDR3, as DNA: TGTGCCAGCAGTGACGGGCGGGGGCACAATGAGCAGTACTTC.

This clonotype was counted at least ten times. The genes are TRBV15 and TRBJ2-3; D possibly uses TRBD1 or TRBD2 (5 bases each). CDR1 and CDR2 (germline): LNHNV, YYDKDF (reference sequence). The CDR3 consists of 17 residues. V lost 0 bases, J lost 2 bases, and 15 bases lay in between. DNA of the CDR3: TGTGCCACCAGCAGAGATTTGGGGGAAAGGGCCACAGATACGCAGTATTTT. The encoded protein is CATSRDLGERATDTQYF. Full variable domain (outside the CDR3, taken from reference TRBV15 and TRBJ2-3): DAMVIQNPRYQVTQFGKPVTLSCSQTLNHNVMYWYQQKSSQAPKLLFHYYDKDFNNEADTPDNFQSRRPNTSFCFLDIRSPGLGDTAMYLCATSRDLGERATDTQYFGPGTRLTVL.

In this sample, this clonotype turned up a few times. The chain has TRBV7-9 and TRBJ2-7; D is possibly TRBD1 (5 bases). CDR3 size: 13 residues. Germline-derived CDR1 and CDR2 are SEHNR and FQNEAQ (reference sequence). Trimming took 5 bases from V and 6 from J, leaving 14 bases between them. DNA for the CDR3: TGTGCCAGCAGCACGGACAATGTGGGCGAGCAGTACTTC. Amino acid sequence: CASSTDNVGEQYF.

This clonotype was counted only a few times. CDR3 loop: CASSLHGTRGQPQHF. The CDR3 region has the DNA TGTGCCAGCAGCTTGCATGGGACAAGGGGGCAGCCCCAGCATTTT. The V gene is TRBV5-6, the J gene TRBJ1-5; possibly TRBD1 for D (6 bases). This CDR3 has 15 amino acids. Germline CDR1 SGHDT, CDR2 YYEEEE. V was pared by 1 base and J by 7 bases, with 15 bases between.

This clonotype was seen a handful of times. V and J are TRBV27 and TRBJ2-1; tentative D call: TRBD2 (6 bases). This CDR3 region has 15 residues. Trimming cost V 3 bases and J 4 bases, with 13 bases left between them. Looked up from germline, CDR1 is MNHEY and CDR2 is SMNVEV (reference sequence). CDR3 protein: CASSFGVGGYNEQFF. DNA of the CDR3: TGTGCCAGCAGTTTTGGAGTTGGGGGGTACAATGAGCAGTTCTTC.

J is TRBJ1-5 and V is TRBV12-3 or TRBV12-4; the D is unclear. CDR3 length: 12 amino acids. The germline V and J ends were trimmed by 8 bases and 6 bases, with 11 bases remaining between them. CDR3 residues: CASGTGGQPQHF. The CDR3 DNA follows: TGTGCCAGCGGCACGGGCGGTCAGCCCCAGCATTTT.

A few counts support this clonotype. The chain recombines TRBV20-1 with TRBJ1-5; D remains ambiguous. This CDR3 comprises 13 residues. CDR1 is DFQATT, CDR2 SNEGSKA, per germline (reference sequence). Trimming stripped 2 bases from V and 6 bases from J, with 11 bases between. The CDR3 bases are TGCAGTGCTAGACGGGGTGTGGGTCAGCCCCAGCATTTT. Amino acid sequence: CSARRGVGQPQHF.

This chain connects TRBV20-1 to TRBJ1-6; D uncertain. Germline CDR1 is DFQATT and CDR2 is SNEGSKA (reference sequence). V lost 1 base to trimming and J lost 0 bases, with 7 bases between them. The CDR3 totals 15 residues. The CDR3 DNA follows: TGCAGTGCTAGAGCGGAGATCTCCTATAATTCACCCCTCCACTTT. This gives the protein CSARAEISYNSPLHF.

This sequence joins TRBV25-1 and TRBJ2-3, with D tentatively TRBD1 (6 bases). This CDR3 has 15 residues. In germline, CDR1 is MGHDK, CDR2 SYGVNS. V dropped 4 bases and J dropped 4 bases, with 15 bases sitting between them. The CDR3, as DNA: TGTGCCAGCAGTGGAACAGGGTATCCCTCAGATACGCAGTATTTT. Translating it yields CASSGTGYPSDTQYF.

This clonotype came up a few times. The rearrangement links TRBV4-3 to TRBJ2-7; 9 nucleotides line up with TRBD2. The germline CDR1 and CDR2 sequences are LGHNA and YSLEER. The CDR3 consists of 15 residues. V lost 2 bases, J lost 3 bases, and 5 bases stayed unmatched. The CDR3: CASSQIAGDVYEQYF. The CDR3 region has the DNA TGCGCCAGCAGCCAAATAGCGGGGGACGTCTACGAGCAGTACTTC.

This clonotype occurred many times. CDR3 sequence: CASSPWLRANYGYTF. CDR3 DNA: TGTGCCAGCAGCCCATGGTTGAGGGCCAACTATGGCTACACCTTC. The chain employs TRBV14 and TRBJ1-2; D gene uncertain. Germline V gene data show CDR1 as SGHDN and CDR2 as FVKESK. The CDR3 has 15 residues. The V and J ends lost 4 bases and 2 bases respectively, with 14 bases between them.

This rearrangement joins TRBV5-1 to TRBJ2-3; 8 positions agree with TRBD2. In germline, CDR1 is SGHRS, CDR2 YFSETQ. Germline trimming cut 3 bases from V and 3 bases from J; bases unmatched to any gene: 6. The CDR3 sequence is 15 residues long. The CDR3, as DNA: TGCGCCAGCAGCTCGGGACTAGAGAGAACAGATACGCAGTATTTT. Residues: CASSSGLERTDTQYF.

The CDR3 bases are TGTGCCAGCAGTTACGGCAGCCTGTACCAAGAGACCCAGTACTTC. This codes for CASSYGSLYQETQYF. The chain joins TRBV6-2 or TRBV6-3 to TRBJ2-5, with D unresolved. V lost 2 bases, J lost 0 bases, and 10 bases lay in between. CDR3 length equals 15 residues. The germline V gene encodes CDR1 MNHEY and CDR2 SVGEGT.